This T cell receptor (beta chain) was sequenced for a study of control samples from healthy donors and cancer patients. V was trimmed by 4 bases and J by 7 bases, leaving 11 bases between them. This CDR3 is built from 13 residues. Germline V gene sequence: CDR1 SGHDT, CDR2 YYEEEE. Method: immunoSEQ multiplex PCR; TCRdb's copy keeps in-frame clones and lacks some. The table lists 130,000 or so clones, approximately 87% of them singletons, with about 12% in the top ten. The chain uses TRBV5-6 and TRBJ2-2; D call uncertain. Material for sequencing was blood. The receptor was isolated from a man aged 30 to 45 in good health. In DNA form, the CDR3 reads TGTGCCAGCAGCCGGGTATCAGGCGGGGAGCTGTTTTTT. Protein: CASSRVSGGELFF.